Following are 3 T cell receptor beta chains from one sample sequenced in a study of cytomegalovirus exposure and HLA in healthy donors. This table comes from immunoSEQ multiplex PCR, and its TCRdb copy is limited to in-frame clones, with some not included. The sample yields 250,000 to 350,000 clones, approximately 90% seen once. The sequenced sample consisted of PBMCs. These receptors all stem from a woman aged 18 to 35 in good health and CMV-seronegative.

The DNA for the CDR3 is TGTGCCATCGCCTTGAACCAACAGGGGCCTGGCTACACCTTC. This sequence encodes CAIALNQQGPGYTF. V and J are TRBV10-3 and TRBJ1-2; 7 bases match TRBD1. The CDR3 length is 14 residues. Germline V gene lookup returns CDR1 ENHRY and CDR2 SYGVKD. J was trimmed by 7 bases and V by 8 bases; bases with no gene match: 13.

V is TRBV25-1 and J is TRBJ2-1, with 9 bases aligning to TRBD2. The CDR3 contains 15 residues. The V gene end was trimmed by 5 bases and the J gene end by 9 bases; junction bases not matched to a gene: 11. CDR1 MGHDK and CDR2 SYGVNS come from the germline V gene. The CDR3 DNA follows: TGTGCCAGCAGTTCTAGCGGGAACAACCGGGGTGAGCAGTTCTTC. Translated: CASSSSGNNRGEQFF.

The chain combines TRBV11-2 with TRBJ2-3; 8 bases fit TRBD1. CDR1 is SGHAT and CDR2 is FQNNGV in the germline V gene. This CDR3 has 15 residues. V was clipped by 3 bases and J by 3 bases; unmatched bases: 5. The CDR3 DNA follows: TGTGCCAGCAGCTTTCCAGGGGGCGGAACAGATACGCAGTATTTT. It encodes CASSFPGGGTDTQYF. The whole variable domain, filled in from reference TRBV11-2 and TRBJ2-3, reads EAGVAQSPRYKIIEKRQSVAFWCNPISGHATLYWYQQILGQGPKLLIQFQNNGVVDDSQLPKDRFSAERLKGVDSTLKIQPAKLEDSAVYLCASSFPGGGTDTQYFGPGTRLTVL.